Shown below are 22 T cell receptor beta chains from a single sample sequenced in a study of cytomegalovirus exposure and HLA in healthy donors. The PCR employed 60 Vbeta primers together with 13 Jbeta primers. Profiling relied on immunoSEQ multiplex PCR, and the TCRdb table lists in-frame clones only, not all of them. The sample contains roughly 180,000 clones, 60% to 85% of which appear only once. The sequenced material came from PBMCs. Receptors originate from a man aged 18 to 35 in good health and CMV-seronegative.

This chain uses TRBV9 with TRBJ2-3; D uncertain. Germline lookup yields CDR1 SGDLS and CDR2 YYNGEE. This CDR3 is 13 amino acids long. The V end was cut by 0 bases, the J end by 4 bases, with 6 bases between. CDR3 region: CASSVASSDTQYF. The CDR3 coding sequence is TGTGCCAGCAGCGTAGCAAGCTCAGATACGCAGTATTTT.

The chain is built from TRBV2 and TRBJ2-3; maybe TRBD2 (6 bases). V was shortened by 6 bases and J by 3 bases, with 16 bases between the two germline ends. Germline V lookup: CDR1 SNHLY, CDR2 FYNNEI. CDR3 size: 15 residues. The CDR3 nucleotides are TGTGCCAGCAGCCCCACGGGGGTTTGGACAGATACGCAGTATTTT. It translates to CASSPTGVWTDTQYF. Full variable domain (outside the CDR3, taken from reference TRBV2 and TRBJ2-3): EPEVTQTPSHQVTQMGQEVILRCVPISNHLYFYWYRQILGQKVEFLVSFYNNEISEKSEIFDDQFSVERPDGSNFTLKIRSTKLEDSAMYFCASSPTGVWTDTQYFGPGTRLTVL.

The J gene is TRBJ2-7, the V gene TRBV9; possibly TRBD2 for D (5 bases). The CDR3 sequence is 15 residues long. Germline values: CDR1 SGDLS, CDR2 YYNGEE. V shed 2 bases and J shed 1 base, with 13 bases lying between them. Here the CDR3 reads CASSVGSGQSYEQYF. The DNA of the CDR3 is TGTGCCAGCAGCGTGGGGAGCGGCCAGTCCTACGAGCAGTACTTC.

The chain uses TRBV9 and TRBJ1-4; D call uncertain. V was cut by 3 bases and J by 11 bases, with 14 bases left in between. This CDR3 comprises 13 residues. Germline CDR1 is SGDLS and CDR2 is YYNGEE. This CDR3 reads CASSAGTHGKLFF. As DNA, the CDR3 is TGTGCCAGCAGCGCGGGAACCCACGGCAAACTGTTTTTT.

In its sample, this clone was seen once. CDR3 bases: TGTGCCAGCAGCGGGGGCGGCTCCTACAATGAGCAGTTCTTC. Amino acids: CASSGGGSYNEQFF. J is TRBJ2-1 and V is TRBV7-2, with a possible D match to TRBD1 (6 bases). The CDR3 length is 14 residues. Germline CDR1 and CDR2: SGHTA and FQGNSA. V lost 5 bases to trimming and J lost 0 bases, with 8 bases between them.

Here the CDR3 DNA reads TGTGCCATCCCGGGACAAGCATACAATGAGCAGTTCTTC. Protein: CAIPGQAYNEQFF. The genes are TRBV7-8 and TRBJ2-1; D may be TRBD1 (6 bases). This CDR3 contains 13 residues. Trimming pared 10 bases from V and 4 bases from J, leaving 14 bases between. CDR1 and CDR2 (germline): SGHVS, FQNEAQ.

This chain joins TRBV6-5 and TRBJ1-1; 7 bases match TRBD1. The CDR3 sequence is 13 residues long. Unmatched junction bases numbered 8, after V lost 2 bases and J lost 11 bases. The germline CDR1 and CDR2 sequences are MNHEY and SVGAGI. The CDR3 reads CASSYEEGARAFF. CDR3 bases: TGTGCCAGCAGTTACGAAGAGGGGGCGAGGGCTTTCTTT.

The chain couples TRBV2 to TRBJ2-2; TRBD1 aligns across 9 bases. Trimming cost V 6 bases and J 7 bases; bases outside gene matches: 3. The length of the CDR3 is 13 residues. The germline gives CDR1 SNHLY, CDR2 FYNNEI. The DNA for the CDR3 is TGTGCCAGCAGGTGGGACAGGGACGGGGAGCTGTTTTTT. This translates into CASRWDRDGELFF. Full variable domain (rest looked up from reference TRBV2 and TRBJ2-2): EPEVTQTPSHQVTQMGQEVILRCVPISNHLYFYWYRQILGQKVEFLVSFYNNEISEKSEIFDDQFSVERPDGSNFTLKIRSTKLEDSAMYFCASRWDRDGELFFGEGSRLTVL.

V is TRBV19 and J is TRBJ2-6; TRBD1 might be the D (6 bases). Germline V gene sequence: CDR1 LNHDA, CDR2 SQIVND (reference sequence). The CDR3 is 15 amino acids. Trimming took off 7 bases at V and 1 base at J, with 11 bases between the two ends. Here the CDR3 DNA reads TGTGCCAGTATCCGAGACAGGTCTGGGGCCAACGTCCTGACTTTC. It is translated as CASIRDRSGANVLTF.

This clone was found a few times. The chain carries TRBV5-4 and TRBJ1-5, with D possibly matching TRBD1 (6 bases). Germline loops: CDR1 SGHNT, CDR2 YYREEE (reference sequence). The germline V and J ends were trimmed by 3 bases and 4 bases, with 11 bases remaining between them. CDR3 size: 14 residues. This CDR3 reads CASSSQGGNQPQHF. The CDR3 DNA sequence: TGTGCCAGCAGCTCACAGGGTGGGAATCAGCCCCAGCATTTT.

The chain couples TRBV6-5 to TRBJ1-1, with 7 nucleotides matching TRBD1. Germline CDR1 reads MNHEY; CDR2 reads SVGAGI. The CDR3 consists of 12 residues. With V trimmed by 2 bases and J by 8 bases, 2 bases remained unmatched. CDR3 in amino acids: CASSYVGQEAFF. The CDR3 coding sequence is TGTGCCAGCAGTTACGTGGGACAGGAAGCTTTCTTT.

This CDR3 reads CASSVVGSTNYGYTF. The CDR3 DNA sequence: TGTGCCAGCAGCGTAGTGGGCAGCACTAACTATGGCTACACCTTC. The chain carries TRBV9 and TRBJ1-2; D remains ambiguous. This CDR3 spans 15 amino acids. Germline CDR1 SGDLS, CDR2 YYNGEE. Trimming pared 0 bases from V and 0 bases from J, leaving 9 bases between.

The rearrangement joins TRBV28 to TRBJ2-7; D might be TRBD2 (6 bases). CDR1 and CDR2 from the germline V gene are MDHEN and SYDVKM. V was trimmed by 6 bases and J by 2 bases, leaving 11 bases between them. The CDR3 covers 13 residues. The CDR3 protein is CASRGRMPYEQYF. The CDR3 region has the DNA TGTGCCAGCAGGGGGAGGATGCCCTACGAGCAGTACTTC. The full variable domain, its missing parts supplied by reference TRBV28 and TRBJ2-7, is DVKVTQSSRYLVKRTGEKVFLECVQDMDHENMFWYRQDPGLGLRLIYFSYDVKMKEKGDIPEGYSVSREKKERFSLILESASTNQTSMYLCASRGRMPYEQYFGPGTRLTVT.

The chain combines TRBV28 with TRBJ1-3, with a weak D call TRBD1 (5 bases). Looked up from germline, CDR1 is MDHEN and CDR2 is SYDVKM. The CDR3 is 16 amino acids. V was cut by 6 bases and J by 4 bases, with 19 bases left in between. This CDR3 is CASRGELAGGGNTIYF. The CDR3 nucleotides are TGTGCCAGCAGGGGCGAACTGGCGGGGGGGGGAAACACCATATATTTT.

V gene TRBV7-9 combines with J gene TRBJ2-5; D remains unclear. CDR1 SEHNR and CDR2 FQNEAQ come from the germline V gene (reference sequence). The CDR3 covers 10 residues. Trimming pared 6 bases from V and 4 bases from J, leaving 3 bases between. The CDR3 loop reads CASSRETQYF. CDR3 in DNA: TGTGCCAGCAGTAGAGAGACCCAGTACTTC.

The chain combines TRBV2 with TRBJ1-2; maybe TRBD1 (5 bases). V was pared by 8 bases and J by 5 bases, with 30 bases between. The CDR3 sequence is 18 residues long. Germline V gives CDR1 SNHLY, CDR2 FYNNEI. CDR3 protein: CASGSFLGARNGRYGYTF. The CDR3 bases are TGTGCCAGCGGCTCATTTCTAGGGGCTCGAAATGGTCGGTATGGCTACACCTTC.

V is TRBV14 and J is TRBJ2-2, with a weak D call TRBD1 (5 bases). CDR1 is SGHDN, CDR2 FVKESK, per germline. The ends were cut back, 3 bases at V and 5 bases at J, with 13 bases in the middle. The CDR3 has 15 amino acids. The CDR3 sequence is CASSQRTGRTGELFF. CDR3 nucleotides: TGTGCCAGCAGCCAGAGAACAGGCAGAACCGGGGAGCTGTTTTTT.

This clone has only one observation. The chain has TRBV6-5 and TRBJ2-2; TRBD1 aligns across 7 bases. J was trimmed by 1 base and V by 6 bases; bases with no gene match: 2. CDR3 length: 14 amino acids. Germline V gene lookup returns CDR1 MNHEY and CDR2 SVGAGI. CDR3 DNA sequence: TGTGCCAGCAGCCGACAGGGGAACACCGGGGAGCTGTTTTTT. It specifies CASSRQGNTGELFF.

The chain carries TRBV2 and TRBJ2-3; 7 nucleotides align to TRBD2. The CDR3 runs to 12 residues. Germline values: CDR1 SNHLY, CDR2 FYNNEI. With 6 bases clipped from V and 7 bases from J, the junction kept 4 bases outside the gene matches. The DNA for the CDR3 is TGTGCCAGCAGCGCGGGACTAAATACGCAGTATTTT. Translation: CASSAGLNTQYF. Full variable domain (remainder filled in from reference TRBV2 and TRBJ2-3): EPEVTQTPSHQVTQMGQEVILRCVPISNHLYFYWYRQILGQKVEFLVSFYNNEISEKSEIFDDQFSVERPDGSNFTLKIRSTKLEDSAMYFCASSAGLNTQYFGPGTRLTVL.

The chain combines TRBV27 with TRBJ1-5; D unclear. V lost 4 bases to trimming and J lost 3 bases, with 10 bases between them. Germline CDR1 reads MNHEY; CDR2 reads SMNVEV (reference sequence). The CDR3 is 14 amino acids. The CDR3 reads CASSSGILNQPQHF. CDR3 nucleotide sequence: TGTGCCAGCAGTTCGGGGATTCTCAATCAGCCCCAGCATTTT.

This rearrangement joins TRBV5-1 to TRBJ2-1; 9 positions agree with TRBD2. With V trimmed by 4 bases and J by 8 bases, 10 bases remained unmatched. The CDR3 totals 15 residues. Germline assignment: CDR1 SGHRS and CDR2 YFSETQ. The CDR3, as DNA: TGCGCCAGCAGCCAGGGACTAGCCCTAGTTGATGAGCAGTTCTTC. This gives the protein CASSQGLALVDEQFF.

The V and J genes are TRBV28 and TRBJ1-2, with a possible D match to TRBD1 (5 bases). The V end was cut by 6 bases, the J end by 4 bases, with 15 bases between. The CDR3 loop spans 14 amino acids. Germline CDR1 and CDR2: MDHEN and SYDVKM. The CDR3 sequence is CASSLKAGIYGYTF. CDR3 bases: TGTGCCAGCAGCCTAAAAGCAGGGATCTATGGCTACACCTTC.